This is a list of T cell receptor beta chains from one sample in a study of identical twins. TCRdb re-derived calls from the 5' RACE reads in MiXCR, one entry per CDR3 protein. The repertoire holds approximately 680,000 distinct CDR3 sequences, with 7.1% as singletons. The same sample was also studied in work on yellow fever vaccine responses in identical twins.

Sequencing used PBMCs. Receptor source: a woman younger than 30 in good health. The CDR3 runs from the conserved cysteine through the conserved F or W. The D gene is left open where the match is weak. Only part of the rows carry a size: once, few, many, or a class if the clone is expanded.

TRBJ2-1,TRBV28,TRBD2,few,TGTGCCAGCTCCTCCCGTGGGGGAGGGACTTACAATGAGCAGTTCTTC,CASSSRGGGTYNEQFF
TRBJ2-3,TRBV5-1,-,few,TGCGCCAGCAGCATGGGACTTGCCTGGCCCTCGAGCACAGATACGCAGTATTTT,CASSMGLAWPSSTDTQYF
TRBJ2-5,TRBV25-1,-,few,TGTGCCAGCAGTCAGACAGTTCAAGAGACCCAGTACTTC,CASSQTVQETQYF
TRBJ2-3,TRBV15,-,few,TGTGCCACCAGCAGAGATTTGCCCGTTCCTGGGGCGGGCAGCACAGATACGCAGTATTTT,CATSRDLPVPGAGSTDTQYF
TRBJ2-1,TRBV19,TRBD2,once,TGTGCCAGTAGCAGGACAGGAGGGATAGCGGGAGGGCCTAGGAATGAGCAGTTCTTC,CASSRTGGIAGGPRNEQFF
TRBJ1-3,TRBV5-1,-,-,TGCGCCAGCAGCTTGGCCGCTGCGAACTCTGGAAACACCATATATTTT,CASSLAAANSGNTIYF
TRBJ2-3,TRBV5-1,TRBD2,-,TGCGCCAGCAGCCCTGGACTTAACCAGCGGGGAAGAACAGATACGCAGTATTTT,CASSPGLNQRGRTDTQYF
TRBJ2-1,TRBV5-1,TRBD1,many,TGCGCCAGCAGCTTGCGACAGGGGTCCGATGAGCAGTTCTTC,CASSLRQGSDEQFF
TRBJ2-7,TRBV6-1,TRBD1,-,TGTGCCAGCAGAAGATGGGACAGCTCCTACGAGCAGTACTTC,CASRRWDSSYEQYF
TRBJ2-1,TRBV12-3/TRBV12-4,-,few,TGTGCCAGCAGTTTTCGGGATTTTGCCTACAATGAGCAGTTCTTC,CASSFRDFAYNEQFF
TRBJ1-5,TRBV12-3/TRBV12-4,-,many,TGTGCCAGCAGTACCGACAGGCCTGGTCCCCAGCATTTT,CASSTDRPGPQHF
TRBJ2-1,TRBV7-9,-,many,TGTGCCAGCAGCTCCGGCCCGTTGCAGTTCTTC,CASSSGPLQFF
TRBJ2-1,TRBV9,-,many,TGTGCCAGCAGCGTAGGTGAGGATGAGCAGTTCTTC,CASSVGEDEQFF
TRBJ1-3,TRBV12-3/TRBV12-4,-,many,TGTGCCAGCAGTTTGGGCAGCGGAAACACCATATATTTT,CASSLGSGNTIYF
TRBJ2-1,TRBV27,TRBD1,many,TGTGCCAGCAGTCCCTCCCCCGTGACAGGGAATGAGCAGTTCTTC,CASSPSPVTGNEQFF
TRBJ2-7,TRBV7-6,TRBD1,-,TGTGCCAGCAGCGGACCGGGACAGAGCTACGAGCAGTACTTC,CASSGPGQSYEQYF
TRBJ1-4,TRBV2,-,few,TGTGCCAGCAGCCCCGAGGGGGTTTTGGGTGAAAAACTGTTTTTT,CASSPEGVLGEKLFF
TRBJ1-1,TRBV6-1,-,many,TGTGCCAGCAGCGTGCTCACAGGGAACACTGAAGCTTTCTTT,CASSVLTGNTEAFF
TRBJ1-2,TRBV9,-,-,TGTGCCGGCCTACGTGGTACAGGGTACTATGGCTACACCTTC,CAGLRGTGYYGYTF
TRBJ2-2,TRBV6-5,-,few,TGTGCCAGCAGTTACGGGCTCATTCTTCGCGGCGGGGAGCTGTTTTTT,CASSYGLILRGGELFF